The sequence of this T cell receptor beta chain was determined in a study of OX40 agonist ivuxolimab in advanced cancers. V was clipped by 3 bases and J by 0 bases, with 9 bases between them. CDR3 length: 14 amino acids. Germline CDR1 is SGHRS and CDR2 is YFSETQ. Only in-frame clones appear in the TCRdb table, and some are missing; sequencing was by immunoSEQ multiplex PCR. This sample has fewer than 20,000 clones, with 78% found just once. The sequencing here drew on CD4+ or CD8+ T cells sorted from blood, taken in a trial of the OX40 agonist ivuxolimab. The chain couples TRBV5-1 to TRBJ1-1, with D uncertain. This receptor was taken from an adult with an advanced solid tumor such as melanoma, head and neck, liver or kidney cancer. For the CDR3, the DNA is TGCGCCAGCAGCTCCTCTTTCCTGAACACTGAAGCTTTCTTT. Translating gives CASSSSFLNTEAFF. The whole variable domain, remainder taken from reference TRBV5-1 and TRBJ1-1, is KAGVTQTPRYLIKTRGQQVTLSCSPISGHRSVSWYQQTPGQGLQFLFEYFSETQRNKGNFPGRFSGRQFSNSRSEMNVSTLELGDSALYLCASSSSFLNTEAFFGQGTRLTVV.